This is a list of T cell receptor beta chains from one sample in a study of glioma-infiltrating T cells. TCRdb redid the calling of the multiplex PCR reads with MiXCR, one entry per CDR3 protein. Among around 390,000 distinct CDR3 sequences listed, 41% were seen once. Sample: glioma tissue, nonneoplastic brain tissue, or PBMCs (not recorded which). These receptors came from a human donor with low-grade glioma or glioblastoma, undergoing nonglioma brain surgery, or in good health (not recorded which). Both conserved end residues are part of each CDR3. D genes are given only for firm matches. Some rows mark clone size as missing; the rest say once, few, many or name a class of expanded clone.

size: -; D: TRBD2; V: TRBV3-1; J: TRBJ2-1; DNA: TGTGCCAGCAGCCAAGATGGCGAGGGAGCGGGAAATAGGAATGAGCAGTTCTTC; CDR3: CASSQDGEGAGNRNEQFF
size: many; D: -; V: TRBV20-1; J: TRBJ2-1; DNA: TGCAGTGCTAGAGGGCAGGTTTACAATGAGCAGTTCTTC; CDR3: CSARGQVYNEQFF
size: few; D: -; V: TRBV4-2; J: TRBJ2-7; DNA: TGTGCCAGCAGCCAAGGATCAATCTACGAGCAGTACTTC; CDR3: CASSQGSIYEQYF
size: -; D: TRBD2; V: TRBV12-5; J: TRBJ2-7; DNA: TGTGCTAGTTGCCAGCGGGAGCAATTCGAGCAGTACTTC; CDR3: CASCQREQFEQYF
size: few; D: TRBD2; V: TRBV5-1; J: TRBJ2-3; DNA: TGCGCCAGCAGCGAAGCGGGAGCTACAGATACGCAGTATTTT; CDR3: CASSEAGATDTQYF
size: many; D: -; V: TRBV7-2; J: TRBJ2-3; DNA: TGTGCCAGCAGCTTCGGGCTAGCGACCGGGGATACGCAGTATTTT; CDR3: CASSFGLATGDTQYF
size: once; D: -; V: TRBV7-2; J: TRBJ1-5; DNA: TGTGCCAGCAGCTTAGGGGCCGATCAGCCCCAGCATTTT; CDR3: CASSLGADQPQHF
size: -; D: -; V: TRBV20-1; J: TRBJ2-7; DNA: TGCAGTGCTAGAAACAGTTACGAGCAGTACTTC; CDR3: CSARNSYEQYF
size: few; D: -; V: TRBV15; J: TRBJ1-1; DNA: TGTGCCACCAGCAGGCCATCCGGGGCGAACACTGAAGCTTTCTTT; CDR3: CATSRPSGANTEAFF
size: -; D: TRBD1; V: TRBV6-1; J: TRBJ2-7; DNA: TGTGCCAGCAGCTGTGGGGGACAGACCTTCGGCGAGCAGTACTTC; CDR3: CASSCGGQTFGEQYF
size: few; D: TRBD1; V: TRBV7-2; J: TRBJ1-4; DNA: TGTGCCAGCAGCTTAAATCCGGGACAGGGTCAATTTAATGAAAAACTGTTTTTT; CDR3: CASSLNPGQGQFNEKLFF
size: many; D: TRBD2; V: TRBV28; J: TRBJ2-1; DNA: TGTGCCAGCAGTTTGTCGACTAGCGGGGAATACAATGAGCAGTTCTTC; CDR3: CASSLSTSGEYNEQFF
size: few; D: -; V: TRBV7-3; J: TRBJ2-1; DNA: TGTGCCAGCAGCTTAGCTGTGGCGGGAGAGCAGTTCTTC; CDR3: CASSLAVAGEQFF
size: -; D: TRBD2; V: TRBV20-1; J: TRBJ2-7; DNA: TGCAGTGCTAGACTAGCGGGAGGGTTCAACGAGCAGTACTTC; CDR3: CSARLAGGFNEQYF
size: -; D: TRBD2; V: TRBV28; J: TRBJ2-1; DNA: TGTGCCAGCAGTTTTTGCGGGAGGTACGACCGGTCCAATGAGCAGTTCTTC; CDR3: CASSFCGRYDRSNEQFF
size: many; D: TRBD2; V: TRBV20-1; J: TRBJ2-7; DNA: TGCACCGGGACTAGCGGGAAATACGAGCAGTACTTC; CDR3: CTGTSGKYEQYF
size: many; D: TRBD1; V: TRBV28; J: TRBJ2-7; DNA: TGTGCCAGCAGCGCCATTCCCGGACAGGGGGCAGTCGGCGAGCAGTACTTC; CDR3: CASSAIPGQGAVGEQYF
size: -; D: -; V: TRBV2; J: TRBJ2-1; DNA: TGTGCCAGGGGTAGGTCTCAAGGCATCTACAATGAGCAGTTCTTC; CDR3: CARGRSQGIYNEQFF
size: -; D: -; V: TRBV20-1; J: TRBJ2-1; DNA: TGCAGTGCTAGAGATAGACACAACAATGATCAGTTCTTC; CDR3: CSARDRHNNDQFF
size: -; D: -; V: TRBV10-3; J: TRBJ1-1; DNA: TGTGCCATCAGTGGGTCGATGTTAGCTTTCTTT; CDR3: CAISGSMLAFF
size: few; D: -; V: TRBV6-1; J: TRBJ2-7; DNA: TGTGCCAGCAGTGAGAAAGGGGGGATCGAGCAGTACTTC; CDR3: CASSEKGGIEQYF
size: -; D: -; V: TRBV19; J: TRBJ2-3; DNA: TGTGCCAGTAGTATCGCACTAGTAGCGACAGATACGCAGTATTTT; CDR3: CASSIALVATDTQYF
size: -; D: TRBD2; V: TRBV7-2; J: TRBJ2-7; DNA: TGTGCCAGCAGCCTCCCGAGGGTGGGCGGGAGGAACGAGCAGTACTTC; CDR3: CASSLPRVGGRNEQYF
size: -; D: -; V: TRBV7-9; J: TRBJ1-4; DNA: TGTGCCAGCAGCGACCGGACAGTTAATGAAAAACTGTTTTTT; CDR3: CASSDRTVNEKLFF
size: -; D: -; V: TRBV4-1; J: TRBJ2-5; DNA: TGCGCCAGCAGTTCTACACGACTCCAAGAGACCCAGTACTTC; CDR3: CASSSTRLQETQYF
size: few; D: TRBD2; V: TRBV28; J: TRBJ2-7; DNA: TGTGCCAGCAGTCGCGCGGGGGTCGGGGGGGAGCAGTACTTC; CDR3: CASSRAGVGGEQYF
size: -; D: TRBD2; V: TRBV12-3/TRBV12-4; J: TRBJ2-3; DNA: TGTGCCAGCAGGGTGCCCGGGGCTAGCGGAGGCACAGATACGCAGTATTTT; CDR3: CASRVPGASGGTDTQYF
size: -; D: -; V: TRBV7-6; J: TRBJ2-1; DNA: TGTGCCAGCAGCTTAGGACCGGGAGATAAGCAGTTCTTC; CDR3: CASSLGPGDKQFF
size: few; D: -; V: TRBV3-1; J: TRBJ1-2; DNA: TGTGCCAGCAGCCAAGTAGGCGGCTACACCTTC; CDR3: CASSQVGGYTF
size: many; D: TRBD2; V: TRBV20-1; J: TRBJ2-1; DNA: TGCAGTGCTAGACCCTTAGCGGGAGAAGGGTCAATTGAGCAGTTCTTC; CDR3: CSARPLAGEGSIEQFF
size: few; D: TRBD2; V: TRBV12-3/TRBV12-4; J: TRBJ2-2; DNA: TGTGCCAGCATTCCGGGGGGCGGGAGGAGAAGGACCGGGGAGCTGTTTTTT; CDR3: CASIPGGGRRRTGELFF